Listed below are T cell receptor beta chains from one sample, sequenced in a study of shared clonotypes between healthy human individuals. The assay was immunoSEQ multiplex PCR, and TCRdb's table has in-frame clones only and misses some. Here the sample spans about 2.3 million clones, under 95% being singletons. Specimen: naive CD4+ T cells from PBMCs. These receptor sequences come from a man between 18 and 35 years old in good health. Some clones in this sample may be carry-over from other donors' samples. Each CDR3 is given with its conserved first and last residue. A D gene is named only where the DNA matches it firmly. A row's size may be missing; if present it is once, few, many or a size class.

V gene	clone size	J gene	D gene	CDR3 protein	CDR3 DNA
TRBV5-6	NA	TRBJ1-5	TRBD1	CASSWTGNRNQPQHF	TGTGCCAGCAGCTGGACAGGGAATCGGAATCAGCCCCAGCATTTT
TRBV28	NA	TRBJ2-3	TRBD2	CASSFGGTSGSTDTQYF	TGTGCCAGCAGTTTCGGAGGGACTAGCGGTAGCACAGATACGCAGTATTTT
TRBV11-2	NA	TRBJ1-4	NA	CASSLSGGLYEKLFF	TGTGCCAGCAGCTTATCCGGGGGGCTCTATGAAAAACTGTTTTTT
TRBV5-6	NA	TRBJ1-2	NA	CASREQDMDGYTF	TGTGCCAGCAGGGAACAGGATATGGATGGCTACACCTTC
TRBV28	NA	TRBJ2-5	TRBD1	CASRKPGTGGQETQYF	TGTGCCAGCAGGAAGCCCGGGACAGGGGGACAAGAGACCCAGTACTTC
TRBV28	NA	TRBJ1-2	NA	CASSPPQGDLLGYTF	TGTGCCAGCAGCCCCCCCCAGGGCGACCTGCTTGGCTACACCTTC
TRBV4-3	NA	TRBJ1-4	NA	CASSQDLTNEKLFF	TGCGCCAGCAGCCAAGATCTGACTAATGAAAAACTGTTTTTT
TRBV5-1	NA	TRBJ1-3	NA	CASSLEGLSSGNTIYF	TGCGCCAGCAGCTTGGAGGGGCTGAGCTCTGGAAACACCATATATTTT
TRBV2	NA	TRBJ1-2	NA	CASSEEGDSLGYTF	TGTGCCAGCAGTGAAGAGGGAGACTCTTTAGGCTACACCTTC
TRBV27	NA	TRBJ2-2	TRBD2	CASSFIGGTSGLTGELFF	TGTGCCAGCAGTTTCATTGGAGGGACTAGCGGACTCACCGGGGAGCTGTTTTTT
TRBV28	NA	TRBJ2-5	NA	CASSLSRGQETQYF	TGTGCCAGCAGTTTATCTAGGGGGCAAGAGACCCAGTACTTC
TRBV30	NA	TRBJ1-2	NA	CAWSVRQPYGYTF	TGTGCCTGGAGTGTACGGCAGCCCTATGGCTACACCTTC
TRBV7-9	NA	TRBJ2-1	NA	CASSSAGTRSYNEQFF	TGTGCCAGCAGCTCGGCCGGGACCCGTTCCTACAATGAGCAGTTCTTC
TRBV5-6	NA	TRBJ1-2	NA	CASSFRAIRNYGYTF	TGTGCCAGCAGCTTTAGGGCCATTAGGAACTATGGCTACACCTTC
TRBV5-4	NA	TRBJ2-7	TRBD2	CASSLAGPLYEQYF	TGTGCCAGCAGCTTAGCGGGGCCTCTTTACGAGCAGTACTTC
TRBV6-5	NA	TRBJ1-2	TRBD1	CASSTLGQVNYGYTF	TGTGCCAGCAGTACCTTAGGACAGGTGAACTATGGCTACACCTTC
TRBV28	once	TRBJ2-7	NA	CASSPGTEQYF	TGTGCCAGCAGCCCCGGGACAGAGCAGTACTTC
TRBV15	NA	TRBJ1-2	NA	CATSRAGYGYTF	TGTGCCACCAGCAGAGCCGGTTATGGCTACACCTTC
TRBV18	NA	TRBJ1-5	TRBD1	CASSPLDSGGNSNQPQHF	TGTGCCAGCTCCCCCCTTGACTCAGGGGGTAATAGCAATCAGCCCCAGCATTTT
TRBV5-4	NA	TRBJ2-2	TRBD2	CASSYGLAGGPDTGELFF	TGTGCCAGCAGCTACGGACTAGCGGGAGGGCCTGACACCGGGGAGCTGTTTTTT
TRBV19	NA	TRBJ2-7	NA	CASSIRQAYEQYF	TGTGCCAGTAGTATACGGCAGGCTTACGAGCAGTACTTC
TRBV18	NA	TRBJ2-1	TRBD2	CASSTPSGKNNEQFF	TGTGCCAGCTCAACCCCTAGCGGGAAAAACAATGAGCAGTTCTTC
TRBV5-4	once	TRBJ2-4	TRBD2	CASSLRPPGGNIQYF	TGTGCCAGCAGCTTGCGGCCCCCGGGGGGGAACATTCAGTACTTC
TRBV28	NA	TRBJ2-7	NA	CASSRSFSEQYF	TGTGCCAGCAGTCGTTCTTTTAGCGAGCAGTACTTC
TRBV7-9	once	TRBJ1-5	NA	CASSLVGTIGQPQHF	TGTGCCAGCAGCCTGGTGGGGACCATAGGTCAGCCCCAGCATTTT
TRBV7-2	NA	TRBJ2-5	TRBD1	CASSRDRQETQYF	TGTGCCAGCAGTCGGGACAGGCAAGAGACCCAGTACTTC
TRBV4-2	NA	TRBJ2-7	NA	CASSQRERARGYEQYF	TGTGCCAGCAGCCAACGTGAGAGGGCTAGAGGTTACGAGCAGTACTTC
TRBV6-5	NA	TRBJ2-1	TRBD2	CASGGKSYNEQFF	TGTGCTTCGGGGGGGAAGTCCTACAATGAGCAGTTCTTC
TRBV10-3	NA	TRBJ2-7	NA	CAIADLGIEQYF	TGTGCCATCGCGGATTTAGGAATCGAGCAGTACTTC
TRBV7-3	NA	TRBJ2-2	TRBD2	CASSLIAGYTNTGELFF	TGTGCCAGCAGCTTAATAGCGGGGTATACGAACACCGGGGAGCTGTTTTTT
TRBV28	NA	TRBJ2-7	NA	CASSPRDEQYF	TGTGCCAGCAGCCCACGCGACGAGCAGTACTTC
TRBV5-1	NA	TRBJ2-2	NA	CASSMGPDTGELFF	TGCGCCAGCAGCATGGGACCCGACACCGGGGAGCTGTTTTTT
TRBV18	NA	TRBJ2-2	NA	CASSPLGTSGELFF	TGTGCCAGCTCACCACTTGGGACCTCCGGGGAGCTGTTTTTT
TRBV7-9	NA	TRBJ1-2	NA	CASSLDSIYGYTF	TGTGCCAGCAGCTTAGACAGCATCTATGGCTACACCTTC
TRBV30	NA	TRBJ2-5	TRBD1	CAWIVGGQETQYF	TGTGCCTGGATCGTAGGGGGACAGGAGACCCAGTACTTC
TRBV6-1	NA	TRBJ1-3	NA	CASSEALPGSGNTIYF	TGTGCCAGCAGTGAAGCGCTTCCGGGCAGTGGAAACACCATATATTTT
TRBV18	NA	TRBJ2-1	NA	CASSPQPTSVNEQFF	TGTGCCAGCTCACCGCAACCTACCTCTGTCAATGAGCAGTTCTTC
TRBV5-1	NA	TRBJ1-5	NA	CASSLWETFNQPQHF	TGCGCCAGCAGCTTATGGGAAACTTTCAATCAGCCCCAGCATTTT
TRBV11-2	NA	TRBJ2-1	TRBD2	CASSGDTSGNNEQFF	TGTGCCAGCAGCGGGGATACTAGCGGCAACAATGAGCAGTTCTTC
TRBV7-9	NA	TRBJ1-2	NA	CASTLQEINYGYTF	TGTGCCAGCACACTACAGGAGATCAACTATGGCTACACCTTC
TRBV4-3	NA	TRBJ2-1	TRBD2	CASSQEASREGYNEQFF	TGCGCCAGCAGCCAAGAGGCTTCCCGGGAGGGATACAATGAGCAGTTCTTC
TRBV6-6	NA	TRBJ1-1	NA	CASSYRQGPMNTEAFF	TGTGCCAGCAGTTACAGGCAGGGACCAATGAACACTGAAGCTTTCTTT
TRBV5-1	NA	TRBJ2-7	TRBD2	CASSLALSGSYEQYF	TGCGCCAGCAGCTTGGCACTTAGCGGGAGCTACGAGCAGTACTTC
TRBV28	NA	TRBJ1-2	TRBD1	CASKRQGDNYGYTF	TGTGCCAGCAAGAGACAGGGTGACAACTATGGCTACACCTTC
TRBV28	NA	TRBJ2-3	TRBD1	CASRGQATQYF	TGTGCCAGCAGGGGACAGGCTACGCAGTATTTT
TRBV2	NA	TRBJ1-4	NA	CASMVGGGDEKLFF	TGTGCCAGCATGGTGGGCGGAGGGGATGAAAAACTGTTTTTT
TRBV5-1	NA	TRBJ1-5	NA	CASSLGPEGNQPQHF	TGCGCCAGCAGCTTGGGACCTGAGGGCAATCAGCCCCAGCATTTT
TRBV5-4	NA	TRBJ2-5	NA	CASSRRGEETQYF	TGTGCCAGCAGCCGGCGGGGAGAAGAGACCCAGTACTTC
TRBV15	NA	TRBJ2-3	TRBD2	CATSRSLAGMLTDTQYF	TGTGCCACCAGCAGATCCTTAGCGGGAATGCTCACAGATACGCAGTATTTT
TRBV11-3	NA	TRBJ2-1	NA	CASSIGEGEQFF	TGTGCCAGCAGCATCGGCGAGGGTGAGCAGTTCTTC
TRBV30	NA	TRBJ1-1	TRBD1	CAWRGKDRGNTEAFF	TGTGCCTGGAGGGGTAAGGACAGGGGTAACACTGAAGCTTTCTTT
TRBV10-3	NA	TRBJ2-1	NA	CAISERDLLYNEQFF	TGTGCCATCAGCGAACGTGATCTCCTTTACAATGAGCAGTTCTTC
TRBV2	NA	TRBJ1-2	NA	CASSEQRGTYGYTF	TGTGCCAGCAGTGAACAGCGGGGAACCTATGGCTACACCTTC
TRBV30	NA	TRBJ2-5	TRBD2	CAWSAPREGLEVGETQYF	TGTGCCTGGAGCGCCCCGCGGGAGGGCCTTGAGGTTGGAGAGACCCAGTACTTC
TRBV7-2	NA	TRBJ1-2	TRBD1	CASSLAGGGSEGYTF	TGTGCCAGCAGCTTAGCAGGGGGCGGGTCCGAGGGATACACCTTC